Shown below are 32 T cell receptor beta chains from a single sample sequenced in a study of cytomegalovirus exposure and HLA in healthy donors. It was with 60 Vbeta and 13 Jbeta primers that the PCR ran. Method: immunoSEQ multiplex PCR; TCRdb's copy keeps in-frame clones and lacks some. The data hold roughly 150,000 clones, with approximately 71% observed a single time. Sequencing used PBMCs. Receptor source: a woman under 30 in good health and CMV-seropositive.

This clone was picked up one time. The V call is TRBV29-1, the J call TRBJ1-2; D possibly corresponds to TRBD1 (5 bases). This CDR3 has 13 residues. Trimming pared 6 bases from V and 3 bases from J, leaving 14 bases between. Looked up from germline, CDR1 is SQVTM and CDR2 is ANQGSEA. CDR3 nucleotides: TGCAGCGTGAGGCTTGGGGCTGACTATGGCTACACCTTC. It yields the protein CSVRLGADYGYTF.

The chain couples TRBV19 to TRBJ2-1, with 7 bases that match TRBD1. Germline V gene lookup returns CDR1 LNHDA and CDR2 SQIVND (reference sequence). V shed 5 bases and J 3 bases; nucleotides not matched to a gene: 10. The CDR3 extends over 16 amino acids. CDR3 sequence: CASSVYGTDHYNEQFF. The CDR3 region has the DNA TGTGCCAGTAGTGTGTACGGGACAGATCACTACAATGAGCAGTTCTTC.

The chain is built from TRBV4-3 and TRBJ2-6; D gene unclear. The germline V and J ends were trimmed by 4 bases and 0 bases, with 13 bases remaining between them. The germline CDR1 and CDR2 sequences are LGHNA and YSLEER. The CDR3 loop spans 17 amino acids. As DNA, the CDR3 is TGCGCCAGCAGCCCAGACCCGAGTTTCTCTGGGGCCAACGTCCTGACTTTC. It yields the protein CASSPDPSFSGANVLTF.

The rearrangement links TRBV5-1 to TRBJ2-2, with 9 bases that match TRBD1. This CDR3 is 16 amino acids long. The trim removed 4 bases at V and 4 bases at J, leaving 8 bases unmatched. Germline lookup yields CDR1 SGHRS and CDR2 YFSETQ. The CDR3 DNA is TGCGCCAGCAGCGGCATCGGGACAGGGAGCACCGGGGAGCTGTTTTTT. The encoded protein is CASSGIGTGSTGELFF.

The chain has TRBV12-5 and TRBJ2-1; tentative D call: TRBD2 (6 bases). This CDR3 contains 15 residues. V shed 1 base and J shed 5 bases, with 12 bases lying between them. Looked up from germline, CDR1 is LGHNT and CDR2 is FRNRAP. CDR3 DNA sequence: TGTGCTAGTGGTTTGGGTCCTCTAGCGAACAATGAGCAGTTCTTC. Its protein product is CASGLGPLANNEQFF.

This clone was observed once. This chain uses TRBV5-1 with TRBJ2-3; TRBD1 is a possible D gene (5 bases). Germline-derived CDR1 and CDR2 are SGHRS and YFSETQ. The CDR3 spans 15 residues. V gave up 4 bases and J gave up 2 bases, with 14 bases separating them. CDR3 sequence: CASSTGQTSTDTQYF. DNA for the CDR3: TGCGCCAGCAGCACCGGACAAACATCCACAGATACGCAGTATTTT.

This clone has a handful of counts. The chain has TRBV4-1 and TRBJ2-5; D might be TRBD1 (6 bases). Germline values: CDR1 MGHRA, CDR2 YSYEKL. V was trimmed by 2 bases and J by 5 bases, leaving 12 bases between them. The CDR3 covers 14 residues. The CDR3 loop is CASSQLTGWETQYF. CDR3 coding DNA: TGCGCCAGCAGCCAATTGACAGGTTGGGAGACCCAGTACTTC.

V is TRBV7-3 and J is TRBJ1-1, with D possibly being TRBD1 (5 bases). Germline loops: CDR1 SGHTA, CDR2 FQGTGA. V lost 4 bases, J lost 0 bases, and 12 bases lay in between. The CDR3 spans 15 residues. The CDR3 region is CASSSDTSMNTEAFF. CDR3 DNA: TGTGCCAGCAGCTCGGACACTTCAATGAACACTGAAGCTTTCTTT. The variable domain in full, with the rest retrieved from reference TRBV7-3 and TRBJ1-1, is GAGVSQTPSNKVTEKGKYVELRCDPISGHTALYWYRQSLGQGPEFLIYFQGTGAADDSGLPNDRFFAVRPEGSVSTLKIQRTERGDSAVYLCASSSDTSMNTEAFFGQGTRLTVV.

The gene calls are TRBV4-3 and TRBJ2-7, with 7 bases fitting TRBD1. Germline V lookup: CDR1 LGHNA, CDR2 YSLEER. Germline trimming cut 0 bases from V and 2 bases from J; bases unmatched to any gene: 4. The CDR3 covers 15 residues. CDR3 residues: CASSQDWDSAYEQYF. For the CDR3, the DNA is TGCGCCAGCAGCCAAGATTGGGACAGTGCCTACGAGCAGTACTTC.

The rearrangement joins TRBV7-9 to TRBJ1-1, with TRBD1 identical over 8 bases. V was clipped by 5 bases and J by 4 bases; unmatched bases: 9. The germline V gene has CDR1 SEHNR and CDR2 FQNEAQ (reference sequence). CDR3 length: 15 residues. DNA for the CDR3: TGTGCCAGCAGCGGCTACCAAACAGGGGGCACTGAAGCTTTCTTT. Translated: CASSGYQTGGTEAFF.

The sample holds a few counts of this clone. The chain links TRBV4-2 to TRBJ1-1, with 8 nucleotides matching TRBD1. The germline gives CDR1 LGHNA, CDR2 YNFKEQ. The CDR3 consists of 16 residues. The trim removed 2 bases at V and 0 bases at J, leaving 5 bases unmatched. This chain's CDR3 is CASSQTRTGLNTEAFF. As DNA, the CDR3 is TGTGCCAGCAGCCAAACCAGGACAGGGCTGAACACTGAAGCTTTCTTT.

The CDR3 reads CASSLARLAGYNEQFF. Here the CDR3 DNA reads TGTGCCAGCAGCTTAGCGCGGCTAGCGGGGTACAATGAGCAGTTCTTC. The rearrangement joins TRBV7-6 to TRBJ2-1; 9 bases align to TRBD2. Germline values: CDR1 SGHVS, CDR2 FNYEAQ. This CDR3 spans 16 amino acids. After removal of 0 bases from V and 4 bases from J, the junction contained 4 bases not matched to a gene.

This rearrangement joins TRBV5-6 to TRBJ2-3; perhaps TRBD2 as D (6 bases). CDR1 is SGHDT, CDR2 YYEEEE, per germline. Trimming removed 4 bases from V and 6 bases from J, with 18 bases in between. This CDR3 region has 15 residues. The CDR3: CASSGPAGQVDTQYF. The CDR3 DNA reads as TGTGCCAGCAGCGGGCCAGCGGGCCAGGTGGATACGCAGTATTTT.

The chain joins TRBV5-1 to TRBJ2-7, with D perhaps TRBD2 (5 bases). V was cut by 4 bases and J by 2 bases, with 10 bases left in between. CDR3 length equals 13 residues. Germline-derived CDR1 and CDR2 are SGHRS and YFSETQ. The DNA for the CDR3 is TGCGCCAGCAGCGGCGGGTCTACCTACGAGCAGTACTTC. Protein product: CASSGGSTYEQYF.

A single count supports this clone. The chain is built from TRBV11-2 and TRBJ1-1; TRBD1 aligns across 7 bases. The CDR3 covers 13 residues. The V segment lost 3 bases and the J segment 5 bases; nucleotides outside the gene matches: 3. Germline loops: CDR1 SGHAT, CDR2 FQNNGV. CDR3 in amino acids: CASSFTGATEAFF. The CDR3 DNA reads TGTGCCAGCAGCTTTACAGGGGCGACTGAAGCTTTCTTT.

This clone was observed a single time. CDR3 nucleotide sequence: TGTGCCATCAGTGAGGGGCTTGAGTCTAGGGGTTGGGGAGAGACCCAGTACTTC. It encodes CAISEGLESRGWGETQYF. This rearrangement joins TRBV10-3 to TRBJ2-5; D is possibly TRBD1 (5 bases). The CDR3 is 18 amino acids. Germline CDR1 reads ENHRY; CDR2 reads SYGVKD. V gave up 2 bases and J gave up 4 bases, with 23 bases separating them.

The sample holds one count of this clone. DNA for the CDR3: TGTGCCAGCAGCACCCCCCTCGGGACTAGCGGGGGGTACTACAATGAGCAGTTCTTC. Its protein is CASSTPLGTSGGYYNEQFF. The rearrangement links TRBV7-6 to TRBJ2-1, with 15 bases matching TRBD2. CDR1 and CDR2 from the germline V gene are SGHVS and FNYEAQ. The CDR3 sequence is 19 residues long. The J segment lost 3 bases and the V segment lost 5 bases, leaving 11 bases of the junction unmatched.

Only a few counts were recorded for this clone. V gene TRBV4-1 combines with J gene TRBJ1-1; 8 nucleotides match TRBD1. V was clipped by 4 bases and J by 4 bases; unmatched bases: 5. This CDR3 spans 14 amino acids. CDR1 is MGHRA and CDR2 is YSYEKL in the germline V gene. The CDR3, as DNA: TGCGCCAGCAGCCCAGGGGGCGGAGGCACTGAAGCTTTCTTT. Residues: CASSPGGGGTEAFF.

The rearrangement links TRBV19 to TRBJ2-1, with D maybe TRBD1 (6 bases). This CDR3 is built from 16 residues. With 2 bases removed from V and 0 bases from J, the gap between germline ends came to 11 bases. Looked up from germline, CDR1 is LNHDA and CDR2 is SQIVND (reference sequence). DNA of the CDR3: TGTGCCAGTAGTATAAGGTGGGGGCCCTCCTACAATGAGCAGTTCTTC. Its translation is CASSIRWGPSYNEQFF.

The V call is TRBV6-5, the J call TRBJ2-3, with 13 nucleotides matching TRBD2. Germline CDR1 is MNHEY and CDR2 is SVGAGI. The CDR3 covers 15 residues. Trimming took 2 bases from V and 5 from J; bases not matched to a gene: 1. CDR3 in amino acids: CASSYGTSGVDTQYF. The DNA for the CDR3 is TGTGCCAGCAGTTACGGGACTAGCGGGGTAGATACGCAGTATTTT.

The rearrangement joins TRBV7-2 to TRBJ2-5, with D tentatively TRBD2 (5 bases). The DNA matches TRBJ2-7 better at its end, which makes the J call doubtful. The CDR3 is 14 residues long. The germline gives CDR1 SGHTA, CDR2 FQGNSA. The CDR3 is CASSPGIALYEQYF. CDR3 DNA: TGTGCCAGCAGCCCCGGGATAGCCCTCTACGAGCAGTACTTC.

V and J are TRBV2 and TRBJ1-6, with D possibly matching TRBD1 (5 bases). CDR1 and CDR2 (germline): SNHLY, FYNNEI. This CDR3 region has 14 residues. V was cut by 5 bases and J by 6 bases, with 11 bases left in between. CDR3 in amino acids: CASSSQGSNSPLHF. CDR3 DNA: TGTGCCAGCAGTTCCCAGGGCTCTAATTCACCCCTCCACTTT.

The DNA for the CDR3 is TGTGCCAGCAGCGTAGTAGCGGGGGGGTCCGCAGATACGCAGTATTTT. Translating gives CASSVVAGGSADTQYF. This chain uses TRBV9 with TRBJ2-3, with TRBD2 identical over 11 bases. This CDR3 spans 16 amino acids. V lost 0 bases and J lost 4; bases outside the gene matches: 4. Germline V CDR1 and CDR2: SGDLS, YYNGEE.

The V gene is TRBV4-2, the J gene TRBJ1-1, with D perhaps TRBD1 (5 bases). Between the trimmed V and J ends, which lost 0 bases and 3 bases, there was a span of 17 bases. CDR3 size: 17 residues. The germline V gene encodes CDR1 LGHNA and CDR2 YNFKEQ. This CDR3 reads CASSQDARYDSYTEAFF. CDR3 coding DNA: TGTGCCAGCAGCCAAGACGCCCGATACGACAGCTACACTGAAGCTTTCTTT.

V gene TRBV11-2 combines with J gene TRBJ2-5, with a possible D match to TRBD1 (5 bases). The tail of the sequence fits TRBJ2-7 better, so the J call may be wrong. The CDR3 contains 13 residues. The germline V gene has CDR1 SGHAT and CDR2 FQNNGV. CDR3 in amino acids: CASSETASYEQYF. DNA for the CDR3: TGTGCCAGCAGCGAGACAGCCTCCTACGAGCAGTACTTC.

The chain uses TRBV2 and TRBJ2-5; D gene uncertain. V dropped 7 bases and J dropped 4 bases, with 7 bases sitting between them. The CDR3 totals 11 residues. Germline CDR1 and CDR2: SNHLY and FYNNEI. The CDR3 DNA follows: TGTGCCAGCATTCAGTTAGAGACCCAGTACTTC. Its protein product is CASIQLETQYF.

The chain has TRBV9 and TRBJ1-3, with D possibly TRBD1 on 6 matching bases. Per the germline V gene, CDR1 is SGDLS and CDR2 is YYNGEE. This CDR3 contains 14 residues. V lost 10 bases to trimming and J lost 0 bases, with 14 bases between them. The CDR3 DNA follows: TGTGCCTCTGGTCAGGGGTTCTCTGGAAACACCATATATTTT. This translates into CASGQGFSGNTIYF.

The rearrangement links TRBV9 to TRBJ2-2; the D gene is possibly TRBD1 (5 bases). Germline V gene lookup returns CDR1 SGDLS and CDR2 YYNGEE. The V gene lost 3 bases and the J gene lost 5 bases, with 14 bases spanning the gap. The CDR3 consists of 15 residues. The CDR3 DNA follows: TGTGCCAGCAGCGACCCGGGCTCAGGGACCGGGGAGCTGTTTTTT. Translating gives CASSDPGSGTGELFF.

This clone showed up just a few times. This chain connects TRBV5-4 to TRBJ2-6, with TRBD2 as a possible D gene (6 bases). Trimming removed 1 base from V and 2 bases from J, with 10 bases in between. Germline CDR1 reads SGHNT; CDR2 reads YYREEE (reference sequence). CDR3 size: 16 residues. CDR3 nucleotides: TGTGCCAGCAGCTTGAAGAGGGAGGCTGGGGCCAACGTCCTGACTTTC. Its protein is CASSLKREAGANVLTF. The full variable domain, completed using reference TRBV5-4 and TRBJ2-6, is ETGVTQSPTHLIKTRGQQVTLRCSSQSGHNTVSWYQQALGQGPQFIFQYYREEENGRGNFPPRFSGLQFPNYSSELNVNALELDDSALYLCASSLKREAGANVLTFGAGSRLTVL.

The chain combines TRBV7-2 with TRBJ1-4; 8 bases agree with TRBD1. The ends lost 5 bases at V and 7 bases at J; junction bases unmatched: 6. Per germline, CDR1 SGHTA and CDR2 FQGNSA. There are 14 residues in the CDR3. The CDR3 protein is CASSRDRLVEKLFF. CDR3 nucleotide sequence: TGTGCCAGCAGCAGGGACAGGCTGGTTGAAAAACTGTTTTTT.

The rearrangement links TRBV5-4 to TRBJ2-3; the D gene is possibly TRBD1 (6 bases). With 0 bases removed from V and 3 bases from J, the gap between germline ends came to 11 bases. The V gene's germline CDR1 is SGHNT and CDR2 YYREEE (reference sequence). This CDR3 is 15 amino acids long. CDR3 sequence: CASSLGTEGTDTQYF. As DNA, the CDR3 is TGTGCCAGCAGCTTGGGGACAGAAGGGACAGATACGCAGTATTTT.

This chain joins TRBV2 and TRBJ2-5; TRBD2 matches at 9 bases. The CDR3 is made up of 17 amino acids. CDR1 and CDR2 from the germline V gene are SNHLY and FYNNEI. With V trimmed by 6 bases and J by 5 bases, 16 bases remained unmatched. In DNA, the CDR3 is TGTGCCAGCAGATCAAGCGGGGGGTCCCTCCGAGGTGAGACCCAGTACTTC. Translating gives CASRSSGGSLRGETQYF.